This T cell receptor beta chain appears in the sequencing data of a study of cytomegalovirus exposure and HLA in healthy donors. Study-wide points: Associated with cytomegalovirus, according to the listing, were 150 to 200 TCR beta chains. According to a later analysis, TCR clusters from the first cohort tended to co-occur in the roughly 130 validation repertoires. Reports indicated that the classifier achieved high specificity and sensitivity in diagnosing cytomegalovirus status.

Libraries were prepared by immunoSEQ multiplex PCR; TCRdb keeps only in-frame clonotypes and omits some of them. The repertoire holds 150,000 to 200,000 clones, approximately 84% seen once, with roughly 7% in the top ten. To note about this clone: No antigen is known for it.

The CDR3 is 12 residues long. Deletions cut 4 bases from V and 0 bases from J, with 4 bases between. CDR1 and CDR2 from the germline V gene are SGHNT and YENEEA. Material: PBMCs. The TCR originated in a man aged 18 to 30 in good health and CMV-seropositive. This chain joins TRBV11-3 and TRBJ2-7, with D uncertain. CDR3 region: CASSSNSYEQYF. The CDR3 DNA reads TGTGCCAGCAGCTCTAACTCCTACGAGCAGTACTTC.